This T cell receptor beta chain was sequenced during a study of T cell responses to AZD1222 COVID-19 vaccine. Whole-study findings and limits: No repertoire was sampled before or during the peak T cell response, only after it.

Remarks on this clone: Its antigen is undetermined.

Looked up from germline, CDR1 is SGHTA and CDR2 is FQGNSA. CDR3 size: 16 residues. V lost 1 base to trimming and J lost 1 base, with 14 bases between them. Produced via immunoSEQ multiplex PCR; TCRdb's table is partial and in-frame only. Of tens of thousands of clones listed, around 90% were seen once; the top ten hold over 35%. This rearrangement joins TRBV7-2 to TRBJ2-7; no firm D call. This specimen consisted of peripheral blood, obtained 28 days after the second AZD1222 dose. This TCR was sampled from an adult who received the AZD1222 COVID-19 vaccine. CDR3 sequence (DNA): TGTGCCAGCAGCTTAGGAATTGCAGTGGGGTCCTACGAGCAGTACTTC. This gives the protein CASSLGIAVGSYEQYF.